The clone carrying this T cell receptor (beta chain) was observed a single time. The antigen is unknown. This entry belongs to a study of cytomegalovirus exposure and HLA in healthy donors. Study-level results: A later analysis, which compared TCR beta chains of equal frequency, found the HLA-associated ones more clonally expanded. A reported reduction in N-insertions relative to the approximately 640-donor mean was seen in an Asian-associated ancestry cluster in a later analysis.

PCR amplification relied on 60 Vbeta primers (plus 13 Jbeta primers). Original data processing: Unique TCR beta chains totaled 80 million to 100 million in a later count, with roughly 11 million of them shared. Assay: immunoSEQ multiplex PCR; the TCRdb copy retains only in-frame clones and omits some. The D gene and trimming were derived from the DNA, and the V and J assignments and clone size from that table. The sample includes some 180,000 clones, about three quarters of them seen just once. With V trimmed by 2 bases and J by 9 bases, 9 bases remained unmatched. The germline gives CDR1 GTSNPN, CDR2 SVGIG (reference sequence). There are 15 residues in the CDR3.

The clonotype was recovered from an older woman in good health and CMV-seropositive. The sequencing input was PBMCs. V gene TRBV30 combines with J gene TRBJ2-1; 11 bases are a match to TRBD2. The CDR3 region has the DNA TGTGCCTGGAGTCCTATTAGCGGGGGGGCCGGTGAGCAGTTCTTC. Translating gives CAWSPISGGAGEQFF.